The TCR beta chain described here comes from a study of OX40 agonist ivuxolimab in advanced cancers. Measured with immunoSEQ multiplex PCR; TCRdb has only the in-frame clones, and not every one. Of about 80,000 clones listed, 94% are singletons. Germline lookup yields CDR1 MNHNY and CDR2 SVGAGI (reference sequence). The germline V and J ends were trimmed by 5 bases and 5 bases, with 12 bases remaining between them. CDR3 length equals 13 residues. The receptor was isolated from an adult with an advanced solid tumor such as melanoma, head and neck, liver or kidney cancer. Sequences were derived from CD4+ or CD8+ T cells sorted from blood, sampled in a trial of the OX40 agonist ivuxolimab. V usage is TRBV6-6 and J usage is TRBJ2-5; D gene ambiguous. CDR3 DNA: TGTGCCAGCAGTCAAGGGCACCGGGAGACCCAGTACTTC. Translated: CASSQGHRETQYF.